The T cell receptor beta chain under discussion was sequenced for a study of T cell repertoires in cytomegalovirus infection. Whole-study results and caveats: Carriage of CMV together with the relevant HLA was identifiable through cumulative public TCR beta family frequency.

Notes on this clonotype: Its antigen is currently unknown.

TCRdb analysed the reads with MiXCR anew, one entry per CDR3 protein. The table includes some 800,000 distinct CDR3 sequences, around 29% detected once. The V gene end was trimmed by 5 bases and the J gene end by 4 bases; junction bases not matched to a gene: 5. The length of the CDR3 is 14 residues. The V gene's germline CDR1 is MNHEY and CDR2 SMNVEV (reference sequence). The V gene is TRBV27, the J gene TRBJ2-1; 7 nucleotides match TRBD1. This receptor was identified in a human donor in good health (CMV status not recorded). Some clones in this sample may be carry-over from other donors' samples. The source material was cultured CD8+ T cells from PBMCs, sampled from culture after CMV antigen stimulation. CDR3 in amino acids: CASSPGGWYNEQFF. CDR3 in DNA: TGTGCCAGCAGTCCAGGGGGTTGGTACAATGAGCAGTTCTTC.